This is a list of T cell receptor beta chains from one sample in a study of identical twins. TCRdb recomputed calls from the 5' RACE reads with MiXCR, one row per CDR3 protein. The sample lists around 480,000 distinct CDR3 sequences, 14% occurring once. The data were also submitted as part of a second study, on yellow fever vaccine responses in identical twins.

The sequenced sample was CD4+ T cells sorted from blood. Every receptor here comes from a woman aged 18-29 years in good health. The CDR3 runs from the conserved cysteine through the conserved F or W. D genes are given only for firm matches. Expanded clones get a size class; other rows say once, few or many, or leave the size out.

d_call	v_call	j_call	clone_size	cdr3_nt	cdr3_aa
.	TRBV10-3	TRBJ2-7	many	TGTGCCATCAGTGATGGCGCCTACGAGCAGTACTTC	CAISDGAYEQYF
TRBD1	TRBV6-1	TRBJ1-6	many	TGTGCCAGCAGTGGACAACAGGGGGCTAATTCACCCCTCCACTTT	CASSGQQGANSPLHF
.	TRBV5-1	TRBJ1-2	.	TGCGCCAGCAGCCGGGACTCCGGAAACGGAGGCTACACCTTC	CASSRDSGNGGYTF
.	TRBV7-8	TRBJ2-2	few	TGTGCCAGCAGCTTAGTCAGAGTCTCGAACACCGGGGAGCTGTTTTTT	CASSLVRVSNTGELFF
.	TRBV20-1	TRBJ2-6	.	TGCAGTGCTCAAGTTGGCGAGGGGGCCAACGTCCTGACTTTC	CSAQVGEGANVLTF
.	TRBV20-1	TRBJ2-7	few	TGCAGTGCTCCTCAAAGGACAAGCTCCTACGAGCAGTACTTC	CSAPQRTSSYEQYF
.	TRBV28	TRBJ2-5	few	TGTGCCAGCAGTATCATCCCTCGGAAGGCGGGGATACTCCAAGAGACCCAGTACTTC	CASSIIPRKAGILQETQYF
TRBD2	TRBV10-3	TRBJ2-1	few	TGTGCCATCAGCCCTCTCATGGCGGGAGTGGAGAATGAGCAGTTCTTC	CAISPLMAGVENEQFF
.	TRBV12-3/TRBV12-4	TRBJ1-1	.	TGTGCCAGCAGTTTTTCGGGTATGAACACTGAAGCTTTCTTT	CASSFSGMNTEAFF
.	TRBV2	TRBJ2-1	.	TGTGCCAGCAGTGTAATGGGGGCAGGTAATGAGCAGTTCTTC	CASSVMGAGNEQFF
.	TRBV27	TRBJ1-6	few	TGTGCCAGCAGTACTAAGGGACATTTTAATTCACCCCTCCACTTT	CASSTKGHFNSPLHF
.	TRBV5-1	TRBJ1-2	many	TGCGCCAGCAGCTTCGGACAAAGAGGCTACACCTTC	CASSFGQRGYTF
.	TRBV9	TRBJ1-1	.	TGTGCCAGCAGCGTAGCTCGGGGTGAGCGAACTGAAGCTTTCTTT	CASSVARGERTEAFF
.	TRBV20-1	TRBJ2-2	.	TGCAGTGCCCGATTCGGGGGTGAAGGTATCGGGGAGCTGTTTTTT	CSARFGGEGIGELFF
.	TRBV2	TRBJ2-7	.	TGTGCCAGCAGTGAGGGCCTCTACGAGCAGTACTTC	CASSEGLYEQYF
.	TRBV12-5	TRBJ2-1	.	TGTGCTAGTGGCCTCGAGGGGGGCTCCTACAATGAGCAGTTCTTC	CASGLEGGSYNEQFF
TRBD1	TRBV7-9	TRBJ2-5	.	TGTGCCAGCAGCCTGACAGGGGAAGGAGAGACCCAGTACTTC	CASSLTGEGETQYF
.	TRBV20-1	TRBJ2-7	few	TGCAGTGCTAGAGGATGGGGCTACGAGCAGTACTTC	CSARGWGYEQYF
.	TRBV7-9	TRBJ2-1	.	TGTGCCAGCAGCCCACGGCCCCCCTACAATGAGCAGTTCTTC	CASSPRPPYNEQFF
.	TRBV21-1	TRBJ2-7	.	TGTGCCAGCAGCAAAGTCGAACTCGAGGGACAGAGCCACCCCGAGCAGTACTTC	CASSKVELEGQSHPEQYF
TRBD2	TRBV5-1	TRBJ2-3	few	TGCGCCAGCAGACCTTCTCTAGCGGGGGGAATAGATACGCAGTATTTT	CASRPSLAGGIDTQYF
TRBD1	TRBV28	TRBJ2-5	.	TGTGCCAGCAGTTCGACAGGGTTTTTGGAGACCCAGTACTTC	CASSSTGFLETQYF
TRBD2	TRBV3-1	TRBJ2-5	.	TGTGCCAGCAGGCCAGCGACTAGCGACAGCCAAGAGACCCAGTACTTC	CASRPATSDSQETQYF
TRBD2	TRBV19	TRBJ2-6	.	TGTGCCAGTATGTTTAGGGCTAGCGGGACTTCTGGGGCCAACGTCCTGACTTTC	CASMFRASGTSGANVLTF
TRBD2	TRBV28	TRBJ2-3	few	TGTGCCAGCAGTTTCGGGCGGAACGGCGGGAGGGCCGAAAATACGCAGTATTTT	CASSFGRNGGRAENTQYF
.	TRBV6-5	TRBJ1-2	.	TGTGCCAGCAGTTACGCGAATACAGGGCCCTTGAGGGGCTACACCTTC	CASSYANTGPLRGYTF
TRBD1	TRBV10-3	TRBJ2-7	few	TGTGCCATTCAGAAGGGACAGGGATACGAGCAGTACTTC	CAIQKGQGYEQYF
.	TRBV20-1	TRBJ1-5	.	TGCAGTGCTAGAGATCCCAGGGAGGGTCAGCCCCAGCATTTT	CSARDPREGQPQHF
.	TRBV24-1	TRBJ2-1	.	TGTGCCACCAGTGAAACTAGTCCGTACAATGAGCAGTTCTTC	CATSETSPYNEQFF
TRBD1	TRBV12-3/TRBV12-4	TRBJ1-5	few	TGTGCCAGCACCCGGGACAGGGGTCAGCCCCAGCATTTT	CASTRDRGQPQHF
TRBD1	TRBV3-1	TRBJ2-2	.	TGTGCCAGCAGCCCCAGTACCGGGACAGCCGGGGAGCTGTTTTTT	CASSPSTGTAGELFF
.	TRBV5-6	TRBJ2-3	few	TGTGCCAGCAGCTTGTCCAACACTTACACAGATACGCAGTATTTT	CASSLSNTYTDTQYF
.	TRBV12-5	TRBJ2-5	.	TGTGCTAGTGGTTTCGGTAGCGGAAGGGCTGGAGAGACCCAGTACTTC	CASGFGSGRAGETQYF